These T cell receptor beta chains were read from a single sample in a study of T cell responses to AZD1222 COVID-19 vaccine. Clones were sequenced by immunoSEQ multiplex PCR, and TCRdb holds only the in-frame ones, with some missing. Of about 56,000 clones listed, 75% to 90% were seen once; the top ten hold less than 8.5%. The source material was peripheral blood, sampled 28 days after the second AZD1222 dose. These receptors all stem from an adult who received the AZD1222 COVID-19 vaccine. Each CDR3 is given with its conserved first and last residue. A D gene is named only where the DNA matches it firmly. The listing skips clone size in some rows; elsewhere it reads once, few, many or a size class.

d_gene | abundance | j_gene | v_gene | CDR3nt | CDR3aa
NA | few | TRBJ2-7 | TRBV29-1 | TGCAGCGTGGGGCGAGGGACCTACGAGCAGTACTTC | CSVGRGTYEQYF
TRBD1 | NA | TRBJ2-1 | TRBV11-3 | TGTGCCAGCAGCTCCGGACAGGGTGGAGGTGAGCAGTTCTTC | CASSSGQGGGEQFF
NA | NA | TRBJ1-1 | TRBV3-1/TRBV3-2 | TGTGCCAGCAGCCAAGGGAGGGGAACCTTCGGTCCTTTCTTT | CASSQGRGTFGPFF
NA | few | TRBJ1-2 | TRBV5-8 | TGTGCCAGCAGCCCCCGGCGGGTAGCCAGGGCTCACGACTACACCTTC | CASSPRRVARAHDYTF
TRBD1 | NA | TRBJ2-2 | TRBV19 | TGTGCCAGTGGGGGACAGGCTCAAACCGGGGAGCTGTTTTTT | CASGGQAQTGELFF
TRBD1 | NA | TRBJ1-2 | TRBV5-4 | TGTGCCAGCAGCTTCGGGGCAGGGGGCTGGTCTCGCTATGGCTACACCTTC | CASSFGAGGWSRYGYTF
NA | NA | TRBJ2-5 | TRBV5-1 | TGCGCCAGCAGCTTGGATGGGACTCTCCAAGAGACCCAGTACTTC | CASSLDGTLQETQYF
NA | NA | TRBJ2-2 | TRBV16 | TGTGCCAGCAGCCGTGCGGGACACAACACCGGGGAGCTGTTTTTT | CASSRAGHNTGELFF
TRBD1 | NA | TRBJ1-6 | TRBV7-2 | TGTGCCAGCAGCGATAGACAGGGGTATAATTCACCCCTCCACTTT | CASSDRQGYNSPLHF
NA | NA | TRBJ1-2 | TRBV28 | TGTGCCAGCAGTTTTCCTGGCGGGGGCTACACCTTC | CASSFPGGGYTF
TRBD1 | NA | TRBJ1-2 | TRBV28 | TGTGCCAGCAGGGCTTTCCGGGACAGGCCTCGTAACAATGGCTACACCTTC | CASRAFRDRPRNNGYTF